This T cell receptor beta chain was retrieved from a study of T cells in Graves' hyperthyroidism and ophthalmopathy. From RNA transcripts, TCR beta CDR3 regions were amplified. The primer set for the first-round RT-PCR of the TCR CDR3 was HTBI. TCRdb recomputed calls from the multiplex PCR reads with MiXCR, one row per CDR3 protein. The sample includes around 540,000 distinct CDR3 sequences, about 16% of them seen just once. There are 14 residues in the CDR3. Trimming cost V 10 bases and J 2 bases; bases outside gene matches: 8. Looked up from germline, CDR1 is ENHRY and CDR2 is SYGVKD. This sample holds PBMCs from 8 to 10 ml fresh peripheral blood. This clonotype was recorded a few times.

This chain joins TRBV10-3 and TRBJ2-1; 7 bases are a match to TRBD2. Sequenced: blood. The clonotype comes from a young woman with Graves' ophthalmopathy. The CDR3 DNA reads as TGTGCCACCCGGGGGGACCTCCCCTACAATGAGCAGTTCTTC. It specifies CATRGDLPYNEQFF.